These 10 T cell receptor beta chains were sequenced from one sample in a study of vaccination and CD4 T cells after COVID-19 (dated by TCRdb to between 2022 and 2023). The treatment or condition label, as the study defines it: roughly 10-day PBMC culture with coronavirus spike peptide pools or control peptides (ViraFEST assay). No antigens are known for them. Library prep was done by PCR. Instrument used: Illumina iSeq 100. At the Johns Hopkins FTIC core, DNA from the cultured CD4+ T cells underwent TCR sequencing with the Oncomine TCR Beta short-read assay. TCRdb cleaned the public reads at Q25 with fastp, built clones with MiXCR and kept in-frame beta chains. Rows matching on CDR3 protein sequence are summarized as one entry with the most common DNA and genes. Present in this sample are about 10,000 distinct CDR3 sequences, about 31% of which were seen just once. 9.8% of the sample is held by the ten biggest clonotypes.

The input for sequencing was CD4+ T cells from blood, cultured in vitro, taken after SARS-CoV-2 vaccination. All receptors come from a human donor who had recovered from COVID-19.

This clonotype came up a few times. V is TRBV27 and J is TRBJ2-5; tentatively, D is TRBD1 or TRBD2 (5 bases each). The CDR3 consists of 15 residues. CDR1 MNHEY and CDR2 SMNVEV come from the germline V gene (reference sequence). Trimming pared 1 base from V and 3 bases from J, leaving 12 bases between. In nucleotides, the CDR3 is TGTGCCAGCAGTTTATTGGGGGACGGAGAAGAGACCCAGTACTTC. Its protein is CASSLLGDGEETQYF.

The chain employs TRBV20-1 and TRBJ2-2, with D perhaps matching TRBD1 (5 bases). Germline CDR1 is DFQATT and CDR2 is SNEGSKA (reference sequence). The CDR3 extends over 14 amino acids. V was clipped by 2 bases and J by 4 bases, with 11 bases between them. CDR3 amino acids: CSARSAGLTGELFF. CDR3 bases: TGCAGTGCTAGATCGGCAGGGCTCACCGGGGAGCTGTTTTTT.

This clonotype was detected a few times. The gene calls are TRBV4-2 and TRBJ2-3, with 13 nucleotides matching TRBD2. With 6 bases clipped from V and 4 bases from J, the junction kept 1 base outside the gene matches. The CDR3 has 14 amino acids. Per germline, CDR1 LGHNA and CDR2 YNFKEQ. The CDR3 sequence is CASRTSGRPDTQYF. CDR3 in DNA: TGTGCCAGCAGGACTAGCGGGAGGCCAGATACGCAGTATTTT.

V gene TRBV4-3 combines with J gene TRBJ2-3, with unresolved D. Germline V gene lookup returns CDR1 LGHNA and CDR2 YSLEER. V was pared by 4 bases and J by 6 bases, with 11 bases between. The CDR3 consists of 13 residues. CDR3 sequence (DNA): TGCGCCAGCAGCCTTAGGCCTGGCGATACGCAGTATTTT. Its translation is CASSLRPGDTQYF.

This chain uses TRBV6-5 with TRBJ1-6; D gene ambiguous. CDR1 is MNHEY, CDR2 SVGAGI, per germline. This CDR3 comprises 15 residues. V lost 0 bases to trimming and J lost 3 bases, with 6 bases between them. The CDR3 sequence is CASSYSRVYNSPLHF. The CDR3 bases are TGTGCCAGCAGTTACTCCAGAGTCTATAATTCACCCCTCCACTTT.

The rearrangement uses TRBV19 and TRBJ1-5; D remains ambiguous. The length of the CDR3 is 14 residues. Trimming removed 8 bases from V and 1 base from J, with 12 bases in between. Germline CDR1 LNHDA, CDR2 SQIVND (reference sequence). CDR3: CASSSRPSNQPQHF. The CDR3 bases are TGTGCCAGTTCGTCCCGCCCCAGCAATCAGCCCCAGCATTTT.

This sequence joins TRBV20-1 and TRBJ2-5; D might be TRBD2 (6 bases). Trimming left V 6 bases short and J 1 base short, with 12 bases between. The CDR3 loop spans 13 amino acids. The germline CDR1 and CDR2 sequences are DFQATT and SNEGSKA (reference sequence). The CDR3 DNA follows: TGCAGTGCCCGTAGCGGCCCCCAAGAGACCCAGTACTTC. It yields the protein CSARSGPQETQYF.

This clonotype was observed a handful of times. The chain joins TRBV5-8 to TRBJ1-1; possibly TRBD1 for D (6 bases). V gave up 6 bases and J gave up 0 bases, with 9 bases separating them. CDR1 and CDR2 (germline): SGHTS, YDEGEE. The CDR3 is made up of 13 amino acids. The CDR3 coding sequence is TGTGCCAGCAACAGGGCTTTGAACACTGAAGCTTTCTTT. This sequence encodes CASNRALNTEAFF.

This chain joins TRBV24-1 and TRBJ2-5, with TRBD1 matching 7 bases. The V segment lost 3 bases and the J segment 4 bases; nucleotides outside the gene matches: 7. Germline V gene lookup returns CDR1 KGHDR and CDR2 SFDVKD. The CDR3 sequence is 15 residues long. The CDR3 protein is CATSDPGGIRETQYF. CDR3 coding DNA: TGTGCCACCAGTGATCCAGGGGGAATTCGAGAGACCCAGTACTTC.

This clonotype was seen a few times. As DNA, the CDR3 is TGCAGTGCTGCGACGGGACTAGCGGGCAAAGATACGCAGTATTTT. Translation: CSAATGLAGKDTQYF. The rearrangement uses TRBV20-1 and TRBJ2-3, with 12 positions matching TRBD2. Trimming took 5 bases from V and 5 from J; bases not matched to a gene: 8. CDR1 and CDR2 (germline): DFQATT, SNEGSKA (reference sequence). The CDR3 has 15 amino acids.